A single sample gave rise to the 8 T cell receptor beta chains below, sequenced in a study of cytomegalovirus exposure and HLA in healthy donors. TCRdb's table, derived via immunoSEQ multiplex PCR, lists solely in-frame clones and lacks some. The sample holds about 170,000 clones, 85% to 90% seen once. The sequenced material came from PBMCs. These receptors all come from a woman aged 30 to 39 in good health and CMV-seronegative.

The gene calls are TRBV5-5 and TRBJ2-7; D perhaps matches TRBD1 (5 bases). This CDR3 has 15 amino acids. V was shortened by 1 base and J by 0 bases, with 11 bases between the two germline ends. CDR1 and CDR2 (germline): SGHKS, YYEKEE (reference sequence). CDR3 residues: CASSLPRDGSYEQYF. The DNA for the CDR3 is TGTGCCAGCAGCTTGCCCAGGGATGGCTCCTACGAGCAGTACTTC.

The gene calls are TRBV6-5 and TRBJ2-7; D is perhaps TRBD2 (5 bases). This CDR3 contains 14 residues. Germline CDR1 and CDR2: MNHEY and SVGAGI. The V and J ends lost 7 bases and 1 base respectively, with 14 bases between them. CDR3 amino acids: CASTPRRGSYEQYF. CDR3 in DNA: TGTGCCAGCACCCCCCGCCGAGGGTCCTACGAGCAGTACTTC.

The chain recombines TRBV4-3 with TRBJ1-3, with a weak D call TRBD1 (6 bases). CDR3 length: 16 amino acids. Looked up from germline, CDR1 is LGHNA and CDR2 is YSLEER. Deletions cut 1 base from V and 2 bases from J, with 12 bases between. CDR3 nucleotides: TGCGCCAGCAGCCAAGGACCACAGGGTACTGGAAACACCATATATTTT. It yields the protein CASSQGPQGTGNTIYF.

The V call is TRBV7-2, the J call TRBJ2-4; TRBD2 matches at 10 bases. The CDR3 runs to 15 residues. CDR1 and CDR2 from the germline V gene are SGHTA and FQGNSA. V lost 5 bases and J lost 9; bases outside the gene matches: 10. The CDR3: CASSPLAGVAGIQYF. DNA of the CDR3: TGTGCCAGCAGCCCTCTAGCGGGAGTCGCCGGCATTCAGTACTTC.

The CDR3 reads CVQGERNGYTF. In DNA, the CDR3 is TGTGTCCAAGGGGAGCGAAATGGCTACACCTTC. The rearrangement links TRBV2 to TRBJ1-2; possible D gene TRBD1, 5 bases. The CDR3 runs to 11 residues. Germline V CDR1 and CDR2: SNHLY, FYNNEI.

The rearrangement links TRBV5-1 to TRBJ1-6; D not resolved. The germline gives CDR1 SGHRS, CDR2 YFSETQ. Trimming took 2 bases from V and 9 from J, leaving 12 bases between them. This CDR3 contains 14 residues. This chain's CDR3 is CASSLGTVGSPLHF. CDR3 sequence (DNA): TGCGCCAGCAGCTTAGGAACAGTCGGTTCACCCCTCCACTTT.

This chain joins TRBV6-1 and TRBJ2-5, with D perhaps matching TRBD2 (6 bases). Germline V CDR1 and CDR2: MNHNS, SASEGT. V lost 4 bases and J lost 2, with 8 bases in between. The CDR3 sequence is 13 residues long. The CDR3 coding sequence is TGTGCCAGCAGTGGGGACTTTCAAGAGACCCAGTACTTC. This translates into CASSGDFQETQYF.

Note on this clone: The germline gene is not matched at one end of the junction; a read error may be the cause. This rearrangement joins TRBV2 to TRBJ2-5, with 10 bases identical to TRBD2. The CDR3 covers 14 residues. In germline, CDR1 is SNHLY, CDR2 FYNNEI. The DNA for the CDR3 is TGTGCCAGCAGTGAAGCGCGGGGACTAGCGCCCAACCACTTC. Translation gives CASSEARGLAPNHF.